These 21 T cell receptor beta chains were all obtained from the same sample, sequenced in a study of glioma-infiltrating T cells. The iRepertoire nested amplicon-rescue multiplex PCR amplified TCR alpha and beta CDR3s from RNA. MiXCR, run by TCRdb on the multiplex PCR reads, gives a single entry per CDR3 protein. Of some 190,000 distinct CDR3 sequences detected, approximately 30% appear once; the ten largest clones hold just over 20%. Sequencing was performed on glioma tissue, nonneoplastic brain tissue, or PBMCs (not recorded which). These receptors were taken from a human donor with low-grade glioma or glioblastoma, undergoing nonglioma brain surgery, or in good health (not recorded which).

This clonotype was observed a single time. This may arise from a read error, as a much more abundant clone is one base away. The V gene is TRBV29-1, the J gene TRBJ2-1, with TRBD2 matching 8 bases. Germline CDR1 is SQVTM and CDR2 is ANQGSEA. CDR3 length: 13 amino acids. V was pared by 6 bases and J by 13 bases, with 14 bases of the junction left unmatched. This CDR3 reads CSVVAGTKETQFF. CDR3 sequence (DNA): TGCAGCGTAGTAGCGGGGACCAAAGAGACCCAGTTCTTC.

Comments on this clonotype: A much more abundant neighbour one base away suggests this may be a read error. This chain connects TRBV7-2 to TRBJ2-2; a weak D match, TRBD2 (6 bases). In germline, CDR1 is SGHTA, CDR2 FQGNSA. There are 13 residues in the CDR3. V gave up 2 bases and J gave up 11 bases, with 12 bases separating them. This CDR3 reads CASSLHGGRELFF. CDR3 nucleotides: TGTGCCAGCAGCTTACACGGGGGTAGAGAGCTGTTTTTT.

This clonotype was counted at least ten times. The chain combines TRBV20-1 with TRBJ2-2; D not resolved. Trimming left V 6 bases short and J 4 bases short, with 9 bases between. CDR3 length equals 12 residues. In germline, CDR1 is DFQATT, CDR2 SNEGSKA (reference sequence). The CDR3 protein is CSAHRTTGELFF. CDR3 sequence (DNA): TGCAGTGCGCACCGCACCACCGGGGAGCTGTTTTTT.

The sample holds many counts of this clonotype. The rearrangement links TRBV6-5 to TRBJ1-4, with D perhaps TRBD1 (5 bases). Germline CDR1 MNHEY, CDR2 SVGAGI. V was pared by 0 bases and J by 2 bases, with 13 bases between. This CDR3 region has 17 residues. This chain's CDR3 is CASSYSVAGTTNEKLFF. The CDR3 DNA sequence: TGTGCCAGCAGTTACTCCGTGGCAGGGACGACTAATGAAAAACTGTTTTTT.

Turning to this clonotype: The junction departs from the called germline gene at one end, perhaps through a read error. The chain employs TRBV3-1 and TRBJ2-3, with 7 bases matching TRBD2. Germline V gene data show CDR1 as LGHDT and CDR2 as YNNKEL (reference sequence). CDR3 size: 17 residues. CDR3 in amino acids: CASSPLRLAIYTYTQYF. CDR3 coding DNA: TGTGCCAGCTCACCACTAAGACTAGCAATCTACACATATACGCAGTATTTT.

In DNA form, the CDR3 reads TGTGCCAGTAGCAAAAGGACAGGATCCTACGAGCAGTACTTC. Protein: CASSKRTGSYEQYF. The V gene is TRBV19, the J gene TRBJ2-7; 7 bases fit TRBD1. With V trimmed by 6 bases and J by 1 base, 6 bases remained unmatched. This CDR3 spans 14 amino acids. Germline V lookup: CDR1 LNHDA, CDR2 SQIVND (reference sequence).

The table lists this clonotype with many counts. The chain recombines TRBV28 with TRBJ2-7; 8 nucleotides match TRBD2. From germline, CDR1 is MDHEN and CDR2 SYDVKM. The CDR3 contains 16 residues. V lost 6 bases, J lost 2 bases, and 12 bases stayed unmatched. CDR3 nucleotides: TGTGCCAGCAGCCCGACCGGGACTAGAGGCACCTACGAGCAGTACTTC. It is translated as CASSPTGTRGTYEQYF.

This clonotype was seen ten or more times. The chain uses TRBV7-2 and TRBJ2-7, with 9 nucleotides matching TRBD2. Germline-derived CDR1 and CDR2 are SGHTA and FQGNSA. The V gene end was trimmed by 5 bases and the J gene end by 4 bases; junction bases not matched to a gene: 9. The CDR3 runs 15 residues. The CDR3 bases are TGTGCCAGCAGCCCCGGGGTAGCGGGGGTTTACGAGCAGTACTTC. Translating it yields CASSPGVAGVYEQYF.

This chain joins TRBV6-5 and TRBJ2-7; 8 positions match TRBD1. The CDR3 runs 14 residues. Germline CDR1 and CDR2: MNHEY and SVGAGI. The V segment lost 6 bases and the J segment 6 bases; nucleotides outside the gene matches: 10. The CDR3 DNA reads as TGTGCCAGCAGGACCGGGACAGGTGATGGCGAGCAGTACTTC. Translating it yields CASRTGTGDGEQYF.

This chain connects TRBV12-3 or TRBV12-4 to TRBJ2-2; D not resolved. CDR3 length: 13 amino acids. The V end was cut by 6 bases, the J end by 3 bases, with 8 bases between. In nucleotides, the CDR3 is TGTGCCAGCAGAACCGAGCACACCGGGGAGCTGTTTTTT. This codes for CASRTEHTGELFF.

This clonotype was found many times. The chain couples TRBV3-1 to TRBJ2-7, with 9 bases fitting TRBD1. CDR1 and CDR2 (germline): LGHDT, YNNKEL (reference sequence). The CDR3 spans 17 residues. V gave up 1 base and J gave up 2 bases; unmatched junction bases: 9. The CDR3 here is CASSQGLLTGGAYEQYF. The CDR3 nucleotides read TGTGCCAGCAGCCAAGGGCTTCTCACAGGGGGCGCCTACGAGCAGTACTTC.

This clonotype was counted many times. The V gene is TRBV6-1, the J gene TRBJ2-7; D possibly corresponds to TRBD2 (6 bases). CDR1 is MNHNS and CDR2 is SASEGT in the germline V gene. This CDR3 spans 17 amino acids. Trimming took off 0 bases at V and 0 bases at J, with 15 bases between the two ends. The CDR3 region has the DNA TGTGCCAGCAGTGAAGCCATTAGCGGAACCCTCTCCTACGAGCAGTACTTC. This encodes CASSEAISGTLSYEQYF.

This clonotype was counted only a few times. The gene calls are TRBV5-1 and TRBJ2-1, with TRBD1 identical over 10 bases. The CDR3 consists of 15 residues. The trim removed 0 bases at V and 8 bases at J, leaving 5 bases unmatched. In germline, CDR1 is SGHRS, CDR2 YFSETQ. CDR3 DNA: TGCGCCAGCAGCTTGGGGACAGGGGGAGTTCATGAGCAGTTCTTC. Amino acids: CASSLGTGGVHEQFF.

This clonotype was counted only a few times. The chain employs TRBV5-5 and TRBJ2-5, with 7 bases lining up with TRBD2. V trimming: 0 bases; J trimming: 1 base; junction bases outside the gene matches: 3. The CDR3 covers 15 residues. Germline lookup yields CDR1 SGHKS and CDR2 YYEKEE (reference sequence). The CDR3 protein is CASSLGAGTQETQYF. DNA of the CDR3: TGTGCCAGCAGCTTGGGAGCGGGGACCCAAGAGACCCAGTACTTC.

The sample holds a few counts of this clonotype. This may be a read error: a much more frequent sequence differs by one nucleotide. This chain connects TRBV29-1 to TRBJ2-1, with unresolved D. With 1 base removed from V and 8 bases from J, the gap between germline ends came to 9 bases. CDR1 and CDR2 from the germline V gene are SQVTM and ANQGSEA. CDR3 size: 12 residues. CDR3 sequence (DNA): TGCAGCGTTGAAGCGTGGTACGATGAGCAGTTCTTC. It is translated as CSVEAWYDEQFF.

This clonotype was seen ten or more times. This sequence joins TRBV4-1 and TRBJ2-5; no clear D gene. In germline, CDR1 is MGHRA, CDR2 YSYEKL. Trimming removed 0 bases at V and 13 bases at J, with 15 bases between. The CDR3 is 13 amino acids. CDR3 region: CASSQDKETPTYF. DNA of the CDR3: TGCGCCAGCAGCCAAGATAAAGAAACACCCACGTACTTC.

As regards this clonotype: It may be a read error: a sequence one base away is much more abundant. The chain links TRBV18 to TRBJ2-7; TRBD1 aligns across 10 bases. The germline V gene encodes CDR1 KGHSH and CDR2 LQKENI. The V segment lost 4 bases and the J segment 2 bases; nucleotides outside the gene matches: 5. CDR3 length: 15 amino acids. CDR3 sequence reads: CASSHRDRGTYEQYF. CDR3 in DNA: TGTGCCAGCTCACACCGGGACAGGGGTACCTACGAGCAGTACTTC.

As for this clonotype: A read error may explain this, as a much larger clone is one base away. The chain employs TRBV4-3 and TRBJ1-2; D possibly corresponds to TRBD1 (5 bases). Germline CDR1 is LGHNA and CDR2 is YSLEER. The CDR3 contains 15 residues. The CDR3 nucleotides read TGCGCCAGAAGCCAAGTTCTCGGGCAGGGTGACGGCTACACCTTC. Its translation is CARSQVLGQGDGYTF.

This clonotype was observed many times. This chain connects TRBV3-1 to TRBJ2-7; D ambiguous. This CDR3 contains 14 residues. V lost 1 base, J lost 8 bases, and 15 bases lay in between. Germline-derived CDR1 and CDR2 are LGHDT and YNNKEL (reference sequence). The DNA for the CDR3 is TGTGCCAGCAGCCAAGTAGGCTTGAAGGAACAGCAGTACTTC. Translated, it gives CASSQVGLKEQQYF.

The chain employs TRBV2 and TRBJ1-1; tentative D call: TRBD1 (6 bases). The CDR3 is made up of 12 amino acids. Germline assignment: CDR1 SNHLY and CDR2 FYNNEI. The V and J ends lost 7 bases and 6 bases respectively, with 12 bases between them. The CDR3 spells CASTYRQAEAFF. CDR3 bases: TGTGCCAGCACCTACCGACAGGCTGAAGCTTTCTTT.

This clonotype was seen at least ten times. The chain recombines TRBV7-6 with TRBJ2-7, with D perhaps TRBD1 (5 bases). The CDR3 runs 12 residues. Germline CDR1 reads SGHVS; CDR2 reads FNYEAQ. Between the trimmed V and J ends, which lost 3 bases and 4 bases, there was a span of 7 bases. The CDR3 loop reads CASSFAGYEQYF. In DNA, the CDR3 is TGTGCCAGCAGCTTCGCAGGGTACGAGCAGTACTTC.